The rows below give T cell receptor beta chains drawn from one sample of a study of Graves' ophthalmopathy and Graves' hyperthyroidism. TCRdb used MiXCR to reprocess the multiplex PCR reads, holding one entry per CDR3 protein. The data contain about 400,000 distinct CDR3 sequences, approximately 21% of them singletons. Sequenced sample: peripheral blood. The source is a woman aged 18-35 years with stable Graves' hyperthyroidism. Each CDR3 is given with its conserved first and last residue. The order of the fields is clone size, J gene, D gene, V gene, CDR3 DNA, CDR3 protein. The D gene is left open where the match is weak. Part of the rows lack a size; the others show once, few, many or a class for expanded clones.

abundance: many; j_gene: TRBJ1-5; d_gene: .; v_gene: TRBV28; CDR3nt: TGTGCCAGCAGTTTTAGCCCTCCCGACAGGTGGCCAAATCAGCCCCAGCATTTT; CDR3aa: CASSFSPPDRWPNQPQHF
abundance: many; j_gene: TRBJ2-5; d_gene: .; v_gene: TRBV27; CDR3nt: TGTGCCAGCAGTCGCAACGGGCCGTCCGGAGAGACCCAGTACTTC; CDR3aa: CASSRNGPSGETQYF
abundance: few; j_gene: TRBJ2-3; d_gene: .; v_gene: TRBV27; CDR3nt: TGTGCCAGCAGACAAACAGGGTCTGATACGCAGTATTTT; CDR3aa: CASRQTGSDTQYF
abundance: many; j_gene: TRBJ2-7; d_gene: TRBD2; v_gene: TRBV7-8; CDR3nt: TGTGCCAGCAGCTTAGGGGACTATGGGACCTACGAGCAGTACTTC; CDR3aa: CASSLGDYGTYEQYF
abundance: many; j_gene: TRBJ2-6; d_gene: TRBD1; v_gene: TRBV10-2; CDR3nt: TGCGCCAGTAGCCGGGACAGGGGGCAAAGTGGGGCCAACGTCCTGACTTTC; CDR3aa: CASSRDRGQSGANVLTF
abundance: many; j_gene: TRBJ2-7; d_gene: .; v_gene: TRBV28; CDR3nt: TGTGCCAGCAGTTTATTTGTTTTCCGGGTCTACGAGCAGTACTTC; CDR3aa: CASSLFVFRVYEQYF
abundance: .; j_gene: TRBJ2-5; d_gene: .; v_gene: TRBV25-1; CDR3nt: TGTGCCAGCAGCCCCCACCAGGGGGGGGGGGAGACCCAGTACTTC; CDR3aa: CASSPHQGGGETQYF
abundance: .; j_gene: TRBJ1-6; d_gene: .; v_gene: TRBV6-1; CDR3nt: TGTGCCAGCAGTGTGTTGGGGCAGAGCTCCTATAATTCACCCCTCCACTTT; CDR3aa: CASSVLGQSSYNSPLHF
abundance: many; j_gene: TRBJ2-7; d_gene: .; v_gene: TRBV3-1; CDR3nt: TGTGCCAGCAGCCAAGGGGTCGGACTGAAAACCTACGAGCAGTACTTC; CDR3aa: CASSQGVGLKTYEQYF
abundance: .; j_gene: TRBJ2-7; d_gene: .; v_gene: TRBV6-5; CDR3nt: TGTGCCAGCAGTTACGACGGGGGGACACCCACCTACGAGCAGTACTTC; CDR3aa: CASSYDGGTPTYEQYF
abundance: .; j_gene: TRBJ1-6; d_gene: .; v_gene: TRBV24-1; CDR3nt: TGTGCCACCAGTGACCCCCAGACAGACTCCTATAATTCACCCCTCCACTTT; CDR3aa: CATSDPQTDSYNSPLHF
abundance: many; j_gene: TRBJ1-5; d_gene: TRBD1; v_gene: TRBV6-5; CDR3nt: TGTGCCAGCAGTTACTCGAAGGGGGCCGCCTCAATCAGTTCCCAGCATTTT; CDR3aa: CASSYSKGAASISSQHF
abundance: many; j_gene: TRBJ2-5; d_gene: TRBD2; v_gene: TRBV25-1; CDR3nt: TGTGCCAGCAGTGATCCCCTAGCGGGGCTACAAGAGACCCAGTACTTC; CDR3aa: CASSDPLAGLQETQYF
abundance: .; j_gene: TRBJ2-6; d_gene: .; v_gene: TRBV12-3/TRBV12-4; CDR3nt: TGTGCCAGCAGTTTTAGGGGTAACGGGGCCAACGTCCTGACTTTC; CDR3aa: CASSFRGNGANVLTF
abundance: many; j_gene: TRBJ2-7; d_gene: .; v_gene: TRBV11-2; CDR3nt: TGTGCCAGCAGCTTAGATCGGGGACGGGGAAGGGCCTACGAGCAGTACTTC; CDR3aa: CASSLDRGRGRAYEQYF
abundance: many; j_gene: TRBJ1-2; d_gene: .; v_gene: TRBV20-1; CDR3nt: TGCAGTGCTAGAGATTCGGGACCCAAAGGGGGTGGCTACACCTTC; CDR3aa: CSARDSGPKGGGYTF
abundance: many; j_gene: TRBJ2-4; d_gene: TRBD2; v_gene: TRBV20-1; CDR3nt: TGCAGTGCTACTAGCGGGACGGACATTCAGTACTTC; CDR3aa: CSATSGTDIQYF